This entry concerns a single TCR beta chain. This receptor's antigen is unknown. One base away there is no much larger clone; base qualities are not given. Each donor gave one peripheral blood draw, averaging roughly 120 mL, which was collected into heparinised tubes. A BD FACSAria II was used to sort naive, central memory, regulatory and stem cell-like memory CD4+ T cells with a panel that included CD45RO, CCR7, CD25, CD127, CD95 and CD27. A purity above 95% was achieved for all sorted populations. PBMCs were isolated immediately by Lymphoprep density gradient centrifugation and stained directly without culture. So that batch effects would be minimized, each experiment stained and sorted samples in pairs, pairing one healthy donor with one patient. The sample belongs to a study of beta chain features in type 1 diabetes (dated 2018 in TCRdb). Looking at the study overall: Mean age, gender distribution, total cell number and subset yield did not differ between patients and healthy donors. A total of over 90,000,000 sorted cells were examined across all samples, and a strong correlation was observed between cell number per subset and RNA yield. The study compared TCRB repertoires of sorted circulating CD4+ T cell subsets between recently diagnosed type 1 diabetes patients and matched healthy donors. Naive and central memory subsets were obtained from all 30 or so donors, but regulatory and stem cell-like memory subsets were isolated from only 8 patients and roughly eight healthy donors. What the authors observed across the whole study: Patients with type 1 diabetes made fewer insertions and deleted more nucleotides at VDJ recombination sites, implying thymic rearrangement abnormalities. Because cDNA was sequenced instead of genomic DNA, highly expressing activated cells could be over-represented, though the groups showed no difference in activation or CD3 levels. Because small numbers of individuals were included in the HLA sub-analyses, any influence of HLA type on TCRB rearrangement was left unresolved. A moderate but significant shortening of TCRB CDR3 length was observed in type 1 diabetes patients in all four CD4+ subsets. Naive, central memory and regulatory TCRB repertoires appeared to be more similar among patients than among healthy donors. PCR may preferentially amplify shorter templates, but because patient and control samples were amplified and corrected together, any resulting skew would affect both groups equally.

The entire amount of isolated RNA was reverse transcribed using the High Capacity cDNA Reverse Transcription Kit, so the sequenced TCRB transcripts were expressed ones. Naive, central memory and regulatory T cell samples underwent deep immunoSEQ sequencing, averaging roughly 3.3 million total reads per sample. Sorted cells were lysed in RLT buffer, and RNA was extracted using DNase-treated RNeasy Micro or Mini kits according to cell number. To prevent cross-contamination, each cell subset was processed individually, whereas patient and healthy donor samples were processed jointly. Using the immunoSEQ multiplex PCR, TCRB sequences were amplified from cDNA into 87-bp fragments spanning the CDR3 region. The amplicons were sequenced using the Illumina HiSeq platform. In the paper's pipeline: Synthetic template baselines were used to correct PCR bias computationally, reads within Hamming distance 2 were collapsed together, and singletons that could not be merged were discarded. By aligning reads against IMGT, V, D and J genes, CDR3 length, and insertions or deletions at six rearrangement sites were assigned. Within each subset, clonotype counts were normalized to the number of sorted cells before true diversity and Gini coefficients were calculated with the tcR R package. Repertoire sharing was quantified using the overlap coefficient calculated on TCRB nucleotide sequences. Out-of-frame TCRB sequences from naive cells were analyzed as a proxy for the pre-selection repertoire. Imported from immuneACCESS, the table was reduced by TCRdb to in-frame sequences with V and J called. These copies leave out some clones; in studies compared against another copy, an unresolved V gene accounts for under half, and the cause of the remainder is not known. V and J calls and clone size are given by that table; D and trimming were obtained from the DNA. The sample table shows about 160,000 clones, and more than 60% are seen once. The leading ten clones occupy roughly 0.095% of the sample.

The sequenced sample consisted of naive CD4+ T cells from blood. The cell subset or site label corresponds to: true naive CD4+ T cells. This TCR was sampled from a man under 40 with type 1 diabetes.

The CDR3 here reads CASSVGSDAYTQYF. At the DNA level, the sequence is TGTGCCAGCAGCGTAGGATCGGATGCCTATACGCAGTATTTT. The chain is encoded by TRBV9 joined to TRBJ2-3; the D segment cannot be called with confidence. The germline V gene provides CDR1 SGDLS and CDR2 YYNGEE. The junction shows trimming of 0 bases on V and 7 bases on J, plus 12 bases between the germline ends. Reading from cysteine to phenylalanine, the CDR3 counts 14 amino acids. The DNA shown is the 42-base CDR3, in frame from base 1.